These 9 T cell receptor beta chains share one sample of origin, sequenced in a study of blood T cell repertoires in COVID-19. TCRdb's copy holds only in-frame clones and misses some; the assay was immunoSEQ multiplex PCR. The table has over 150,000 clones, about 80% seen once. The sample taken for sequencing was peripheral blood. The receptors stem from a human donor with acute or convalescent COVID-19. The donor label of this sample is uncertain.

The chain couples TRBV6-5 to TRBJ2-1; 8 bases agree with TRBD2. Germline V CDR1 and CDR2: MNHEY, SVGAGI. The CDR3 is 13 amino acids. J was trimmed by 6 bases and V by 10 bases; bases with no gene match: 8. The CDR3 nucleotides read TGTGCCACCCCGGGACTAGGGGGCAATGAGCAGTTCTTC. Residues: CATPGLGGNEQFF.

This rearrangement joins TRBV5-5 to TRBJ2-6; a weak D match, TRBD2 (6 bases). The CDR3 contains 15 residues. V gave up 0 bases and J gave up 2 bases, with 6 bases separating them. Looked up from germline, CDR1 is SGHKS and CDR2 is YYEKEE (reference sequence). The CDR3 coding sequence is TGTGCCAGCAGCTTGGCGGGAGCTGGGGCCAACGTCCTGACTTTC. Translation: CASSLAGAGANVLTF.

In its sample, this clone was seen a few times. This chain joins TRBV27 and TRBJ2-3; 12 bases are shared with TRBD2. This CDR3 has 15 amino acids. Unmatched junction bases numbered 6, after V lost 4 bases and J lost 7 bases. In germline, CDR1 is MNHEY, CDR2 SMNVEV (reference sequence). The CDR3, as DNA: TGTGCCAGCAGTTCCCCGGGACTAGCGGGTAATACGCAGTATTTT. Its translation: CASSSPGLAGNTQYF.

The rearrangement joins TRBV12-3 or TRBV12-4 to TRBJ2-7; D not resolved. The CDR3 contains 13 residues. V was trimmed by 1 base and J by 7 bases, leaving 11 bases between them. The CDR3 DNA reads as TGTGCCAGCAGTTTAGACCGACATCGGGAGCAGTACTTC. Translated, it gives CASSLDRHREQYF.

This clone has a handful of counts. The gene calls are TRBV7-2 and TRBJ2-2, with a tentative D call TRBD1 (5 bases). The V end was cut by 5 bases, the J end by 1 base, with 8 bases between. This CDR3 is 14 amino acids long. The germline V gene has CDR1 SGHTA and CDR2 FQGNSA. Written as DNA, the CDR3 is TGTGCCAGCAGCCTCCAGGGGAACACCGGGGAGCTGTTTTTT. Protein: CASSLQGNTGELFF.

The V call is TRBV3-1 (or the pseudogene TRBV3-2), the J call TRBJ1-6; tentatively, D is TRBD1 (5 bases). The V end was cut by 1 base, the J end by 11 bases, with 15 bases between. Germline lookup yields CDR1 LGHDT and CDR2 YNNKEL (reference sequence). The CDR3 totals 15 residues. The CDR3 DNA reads TGTGCCAGCAGCCAAGGTGTGGGGGGAAGCGCACCCCTCCACTTT. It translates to CASSQGVGGSAPLHF.

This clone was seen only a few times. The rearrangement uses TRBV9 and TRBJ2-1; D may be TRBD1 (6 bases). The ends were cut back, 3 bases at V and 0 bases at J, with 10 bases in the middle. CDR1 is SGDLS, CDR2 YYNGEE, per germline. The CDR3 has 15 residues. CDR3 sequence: CASSARGISYNEQFF. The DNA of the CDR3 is TGTGCCAGCAGCGCCAGGGGAATCTCCTACAATGAGCAGTTCTTC. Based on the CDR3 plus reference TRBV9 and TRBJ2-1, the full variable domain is DSGVTQTPKHLITATGQRVTLRCSPRSGDLSVYWYQQSLDQGLQFLIQYYNGEERAKGNILERFSAQQFPDLHSELNLSSLELGDSALYFCASSARGISYNEQFFGPGTRLTVL.

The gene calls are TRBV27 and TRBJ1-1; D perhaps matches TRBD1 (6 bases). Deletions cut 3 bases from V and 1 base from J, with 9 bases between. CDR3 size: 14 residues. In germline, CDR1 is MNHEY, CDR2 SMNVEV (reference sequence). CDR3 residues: CASSFHRENTEAFF. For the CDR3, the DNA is TGTGCCAGCAGTTTTCACAGGGAGAACACTGAAGCTTTCTTT.

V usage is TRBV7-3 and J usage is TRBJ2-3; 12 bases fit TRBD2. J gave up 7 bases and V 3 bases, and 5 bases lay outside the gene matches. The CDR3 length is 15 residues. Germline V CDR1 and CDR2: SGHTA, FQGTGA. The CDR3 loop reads CASSLTSGRGYTQYF. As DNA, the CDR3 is TGTGCCAGCAGCTTGACTAGCGGGAGAGGGTATACGCAGTATTTT.